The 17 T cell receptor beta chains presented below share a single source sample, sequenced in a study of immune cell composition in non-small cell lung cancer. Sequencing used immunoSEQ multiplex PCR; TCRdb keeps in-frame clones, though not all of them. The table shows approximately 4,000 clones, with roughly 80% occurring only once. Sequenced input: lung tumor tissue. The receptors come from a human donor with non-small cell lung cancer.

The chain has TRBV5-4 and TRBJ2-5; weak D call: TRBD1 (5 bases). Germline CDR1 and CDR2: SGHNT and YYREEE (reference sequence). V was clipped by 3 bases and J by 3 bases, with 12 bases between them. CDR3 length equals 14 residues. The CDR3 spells CASSSIGAKETQYF. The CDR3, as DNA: TGTGCCAGCAGCTCTATTGGGGCTAAAGAGACCCAGTACTTC. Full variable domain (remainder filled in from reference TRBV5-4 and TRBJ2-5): ETGVTQSPTHLIKTRGQQVTLRCSSQSGHNTVSWYQQALGQGPQFIFQYYREEENGRGNFPPRFSGLQFPNYSSELNVNALELDDSALYLCASSSIGAKETQYFGPGTRLLVL.

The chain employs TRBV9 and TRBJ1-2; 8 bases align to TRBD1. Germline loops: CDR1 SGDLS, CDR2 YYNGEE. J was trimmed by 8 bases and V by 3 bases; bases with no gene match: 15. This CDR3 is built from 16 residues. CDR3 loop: CASSAVSTGGYVGYTF. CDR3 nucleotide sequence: TGTGCCAGCAGCGCCGTTTCTACAGGGGGGTATGTAGGCTACACCTTC.

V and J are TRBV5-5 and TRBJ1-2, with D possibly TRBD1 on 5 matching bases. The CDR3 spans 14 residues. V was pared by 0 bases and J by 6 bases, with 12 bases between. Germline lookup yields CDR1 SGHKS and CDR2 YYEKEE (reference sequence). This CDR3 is CASSLEAGINGYTF. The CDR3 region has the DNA TGTGCCAGCAGCTTGGAAGCAGGGATAAATGGCTACACCTTC.

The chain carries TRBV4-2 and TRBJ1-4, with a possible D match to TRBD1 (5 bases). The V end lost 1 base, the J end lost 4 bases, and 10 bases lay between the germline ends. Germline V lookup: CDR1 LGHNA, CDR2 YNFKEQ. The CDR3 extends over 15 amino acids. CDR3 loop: CASSQGGEGNEKLFF. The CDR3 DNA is TGTGCCAGCAGCCAAGGGGGGGAGGGTAATGAAAAACTGTTTTTT.

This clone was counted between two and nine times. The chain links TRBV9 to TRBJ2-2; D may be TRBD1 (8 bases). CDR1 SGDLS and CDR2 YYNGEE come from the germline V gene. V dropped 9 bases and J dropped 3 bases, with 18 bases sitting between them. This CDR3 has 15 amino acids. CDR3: CATAGAGGDTGELFF. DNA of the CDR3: TGTGCCACCGCGGGGGCAGGGGGCGACACCGGGGAGCTGTTTTTT.

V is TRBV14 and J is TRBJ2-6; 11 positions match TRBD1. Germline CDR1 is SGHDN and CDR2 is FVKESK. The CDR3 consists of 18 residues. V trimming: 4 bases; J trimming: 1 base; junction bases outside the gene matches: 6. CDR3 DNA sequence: TGTGCCAGCAGCCTGCGGACAGGGGGCGGTTCTGGGGCCAACGTCCTGACTTTC. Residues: CASSLRTGGGSGANVLTF.

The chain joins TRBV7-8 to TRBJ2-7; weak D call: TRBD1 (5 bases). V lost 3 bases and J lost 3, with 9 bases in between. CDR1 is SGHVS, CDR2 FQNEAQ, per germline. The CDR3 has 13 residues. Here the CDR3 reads CASSFAGNYEQYF. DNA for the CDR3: TGTGCCAGCAGCTTTGCAGGGAACTACGAGCAGTACTTC.

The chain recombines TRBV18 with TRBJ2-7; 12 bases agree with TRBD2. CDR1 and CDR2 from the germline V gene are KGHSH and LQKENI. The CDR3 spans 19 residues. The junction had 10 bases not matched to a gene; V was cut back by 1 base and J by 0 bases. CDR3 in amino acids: CASSPRASGGAQGSYEQYF. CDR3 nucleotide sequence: TGTGCCAGCTCACCACGGGCTAGCGGGGGGGCACAGGGCTCCTACGAGCAGTACTTC.

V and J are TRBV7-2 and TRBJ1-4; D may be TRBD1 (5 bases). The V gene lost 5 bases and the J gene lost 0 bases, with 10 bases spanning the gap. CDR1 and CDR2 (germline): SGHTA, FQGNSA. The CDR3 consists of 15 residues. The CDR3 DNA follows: TGTGCCAGCAGCGCTATGACAGCAACTAATGAAAAACTGTTTTTT. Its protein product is CASSAMTATNEKLFF.

CDR3 DNA: TGTGCCAGCACCCGGGGAGGCCTGTCCTACGAGCAGTACTTC. This translates into CASTRGGLSYEQYF. V gene TRBV7-2 combines with J gene TRBJ2-7; tentative D call: TRBD2 (6 bases). The CDR3 has 14 residues. The V gene lost 7 bases and the J gene lost 1 base, with 14 bases spanning the gap. Germline CDR1 is SGHTA and CDR2 is FQGNSA.

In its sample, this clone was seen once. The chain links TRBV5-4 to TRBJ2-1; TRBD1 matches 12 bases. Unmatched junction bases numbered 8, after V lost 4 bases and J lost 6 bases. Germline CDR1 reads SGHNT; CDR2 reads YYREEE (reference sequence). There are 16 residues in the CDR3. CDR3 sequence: CASSPAGQGARNEQFF. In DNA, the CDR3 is TGTGCCAGCAGCCCGGCGGGACAGGGGGCGCGCAATGAGCAGTTCTTC.

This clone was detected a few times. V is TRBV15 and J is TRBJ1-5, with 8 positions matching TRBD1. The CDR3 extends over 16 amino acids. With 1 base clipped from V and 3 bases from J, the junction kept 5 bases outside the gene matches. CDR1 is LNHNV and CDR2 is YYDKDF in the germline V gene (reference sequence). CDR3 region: CATSRGGQGPNQPQHF. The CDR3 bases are TGTGCCACCAGCAGAGGTGGACAGGGTCCCAATCAGCCCCAGCATTTT.

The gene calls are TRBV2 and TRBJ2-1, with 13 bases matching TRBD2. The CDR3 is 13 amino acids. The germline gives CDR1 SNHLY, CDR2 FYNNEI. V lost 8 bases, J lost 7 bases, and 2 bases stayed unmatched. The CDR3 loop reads CASGLAGDNEQFF. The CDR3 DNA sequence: TGTGCCAGCGGACTAGCGGGGGATAATGAGCAGTTCTTC.

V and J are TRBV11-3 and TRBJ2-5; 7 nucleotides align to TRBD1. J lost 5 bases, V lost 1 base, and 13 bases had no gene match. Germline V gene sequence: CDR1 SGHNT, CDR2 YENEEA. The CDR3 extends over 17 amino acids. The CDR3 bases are TGTGCCAGCAGCTTAGGATTTAACAGGGGTGGCCGTGAGACCCAGTACTTC. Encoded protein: CASSLGFNRGGRETQYF.

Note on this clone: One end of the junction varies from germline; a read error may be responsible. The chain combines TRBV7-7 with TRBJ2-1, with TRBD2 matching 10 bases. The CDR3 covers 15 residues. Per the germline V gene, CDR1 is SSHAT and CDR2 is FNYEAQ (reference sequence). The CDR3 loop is CASSAGLASYNEQFF. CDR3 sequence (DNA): TGTGCTAGCAGCGCGGGACTAGCGAGCTACAATGAGCAGTTCTTC.

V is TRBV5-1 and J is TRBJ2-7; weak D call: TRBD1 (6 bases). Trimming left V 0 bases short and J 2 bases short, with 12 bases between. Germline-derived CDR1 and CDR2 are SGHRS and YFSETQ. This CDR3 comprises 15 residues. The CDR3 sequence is CASSLGGEGAYEQYF. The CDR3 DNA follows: TGCGCCAGCAGCTTGGGCGGCGAGGGGGCCTACGAGCAGTACTTC.

CDR3 DNA: TGCGCCAGCAGCCAAGACTGGGGGGGCTCTTCTCCAGATACGCAGTATTTT. This codes for CASSQDWGGSSPDTQYF. The genes are TRBV4-3 and TRBJ2-3; weak D call: TRBD2 (7 bases). The V gene's germline CDR1 is LGHNA and CDR2 YSLEER. There are 17 residues in the CDR3. Trimming cost V 0 bases and J 4 bases, with 17 bases left between them.